This T cell receptor beta chain appears in the sequencing data of a study of blood T cells in healthy people across ages. Study-level findings and limits: A strong correlation was found between TCR beta diversity and the percentage of naive T cells.

Notes on this clonotype: Its specificity is not known.

Trimming left V 2 bases short and J 9 bases short, with 14 bases between. The V gene's germline CDR1 is SEHNR and CDR2 FQNEAQ (reference sequence). There are 14 residues in the CDR3. A second PCR of about 6 to 11 cycles used a sample-barcoded 5' primer and a J-beta primer mix. TCRdb analysed the 5' RACE reads with MiXCR anew, one entry per CDR3 protein. Among about 1,400,000 distinct CDR3 sequences listed, roughly 64% were seen once. This TCR was recovered from a man between 18 and 29 years old in good health. The chain carries TRBV7-9 and TRBJ2-1, with D tentatively TRBD1 (5 bases). The source material was blood. The CDR3 nucleotides read TGTGCCAGCAGCTTAAGGTTGCAGGGATTTGAGCAGTTCTTC. It is translated as CASSLRLQGFEQFF.